This T cell receptor beta chain was captured by sequencing in a study of yellow fever vaccine responses in identical twins (dated by TCRdb to 2016 to 2019). About the investigation overall: In identical twins, the study followed T cell clones that responded to the vaccine with precision. Paper-wide results and their limitations: According to the authors, in identical twins the way T cells responded to vaccination appeared partly convergent and partly personalized.

The method was RT-PCR. Sequencing used an Illumina HiSeq 2500. TCRdb applied fastp at Q25 and MiXCR to the public reads, then kept only in-frame beta chains. Records with the same CDR3 protein are collapsed into one entry carrying the most frequent genes and DNA. Across this sample there are 20,000 to 25,000 distinct CDR3 sequences, with around four fifths seen only once. The ten largest clones add up to about 5% of the sample. The CDR3 sequence holds 17 residues, the cysteine and phenylalanine included. Only the CDR3 DNA is retained, 51 bases long and in frame from the first base. V has 2 bases trimmed and J has 0 bases trimmed; junction bases matching no gene number 6. The germline V gene (reference sequence) supplies CDR1 WNHNN and CDR2 SYGVQD. This clonotype showed up just once. It lacks a known antigen. No much larger clone exists at a distance of one base, and base qualities are not known. A single read makes a weak case.

The rearrangement combines TRBV10-1 with TRBJ2-7, with 11 middle bases fitting TRBD2. The TCR was taken from a woman aged 18-30 years who received the yellow fever vaccine. Donor details come from another sample of the same person, matched by shared clones. The material was T cells from blood (PBMCs), unsorted or a sorted subset (not recorded which), obtained before or after yellow fever vaccination (not recorded which). The CDR3 region has the sequence CASSEVSGRDLSYEQYF. The bases read TGCGCCAGCAGTGAGGTTAGCGGGAGGGACCTCTCCTACGAGCAGTACTTC.